The present T cell receptor beta chain was sequenced within a study of regulatory T cells in long-lasting Graves disease. This CDR3 has 16 amino acids. In germline, CDR1 is ENHRY, CDR2 SYGVKD. Unmatched junction bases numbered 15, after V lost 3 bases and J lost 8 bases. Time point here: newly diagnosed GD, antithyroid drugs for less than 3 months. Following extraction of RNA from PBMCs, that RNA was used to make the TCR library. The TCR beta library used iRepertoire HTBI primers with Arm-PCR amplification of CDR3. TCRdb reanalysed the multiplex PCR reads using MiXCR and keeps one entry per CDR3 protein. The sample shows around 460,000 distinct CDR3 sequences, less than 15% of them seen only once. Study-level results: Small sample size may have lowered accuracy.

Of note for this clonotype: The antigen is unknown.

This sample was shared with a second study, whose subject was T cells in Graves' hyperthyroidism and ophthalmopathy.

Sample: peripheral blood mononuclear cells (PBMCs), taken at new diagnosis, from a patient treated with antithyroid drugs. The rearrangement joins TRBV10-3 to TRBJ2-7; 8 positions agree with TRBD1. The receptor comes from a woman between 45 and 65 years old with Graves disease. The CDR3 region is CAISEIWTGLSKQQYF. The CDR3 DNA is TGTGCCATCAGTGAAATTTGGACAGGGCTTAGTAAGCAGCAGTACTTC.